This T cell receptor beta chain emerged from a study of blood T cell repertoires in COVID-19. Study summary: Researchers got acute and convalescent COVID-19 samples from the United States, Italy and Spain. Nucleic acid was either cDNA or gDNA, and it came from T cells, B-cell-depleted T cells, or PBMCs.

Original handling: Reference gene primer amplification gave estimated nucleated cell counts. Clones were sequenced by immunoSEQ multiplex PCR, and TCRdb holds only the in-frame ones, with some missing. The V and J calls and clone size come from that table; D and trimming were worked out from the DNA. The data hold some 99,000 clones, with around 90% observed a single time. The CDR3 contains 16 residues. CDR1 SEHNR and CDR2 FQNEAQ come from the germline V gene (reference sequence). The trim removed 1 base at V and 3 bases at J, leaving 2 bases unmatched. Sequenced: peripheral blood. This TCR was sampled from a human donor with COVID-19, enrolled during active disease. The donor label of this sample is uncertain. The rearrangement joins TRBV7-9 to TRBJ2-2, with 10 positions matching TRBD1. CDR3 bases: TGTGCCAGCAGCTTAGGACAGGGGGCCGACACCGGGGAGCTGTTTTTT. Its protein is CASSLGQGADTGELFF.